What follows are 30 T cell receptor beta chains derived from one specimen sequenced in a study of CD8+ T cells in alopecia areata. Following RNA extraction, reverse transcription yielded cDNA that acted as the sequencing template. Using immunoSEQ multiplex PCR, the repertoire was profiled, and TCRdb retains in-frame clones only, with some absent. The table records about 190,000 clones, around 60% of them present only once. Treatment denoted: oral pan-JAK inhibitor, 5-10 mg twice daily. Sample: CD4+ T cells sorted from blood, taken between weeks 49 and 50, from a patient treated with tofacitinib. These receptor sequences come from a human donor with alopecia areata.

This clone appeared a few times. CDR3 in DNA: TGTGCCAGCAGCTTCAGGACAGGGGGTAAGGTCGACGAGCAGTACTTC. Amino acids: CASSFRTGGKVDEQYF. V gene TRBV7-9 combines with J gene TRBJ2-7, with TRBD1 matching 10 bases. The ends lost 3 bases at V and 5 bases at J; junction bases unmatched: 10. Germline CDR1 SEHNR, CDR2 FQNEAQ (reference sequence). This CDR3 spans 16 amino acids. Variable domain in full (rest from reference TRBV7-9 and TRBJ2-7): DTGVSQNPRHKITKRGQNVTFRCDPISEHNRLYWYRQTLGQGPEFLTYFQNEAQLEKSRLLSDRFSAERPKGSFSTLEIQRTEQGDSAMYLCASSFRTGGKVDEQYFGPGTRLTVT.

This chain joins TRBV29-1 and TRBJ2-5; 11 positions agree with TRBD1. Trimming cost V 7 bases and J 2 bases; bases outside gene matches: 9. CDR3 length: 15 amino acids. Per germline, CDR1 SQVTM and CDR2 ANQGSEA. The CDR3 region is CSAVVRDRGQETQYF. Here the CDR3 DNA reads TGCAGCGCGGTCGTCCGGGACAGGGGGCAAGAGACCCAGTACTTC.

The chain combines TRBV9 with TRBJ2-3, with TRBD2 matching 8 bases. Germline values: CDR1 SGDLS, CDR2 YYNGEE. CDR3 length equals 15 residues. The trim removed 0 bases at V and 4 bases at J, leaving 4 bases unmatched. The CDR3 nucleotides are TGTGCCAGCAGCGTAGCGGGGGGGCCACCAGATACGCAGTATTTT. As protein: CASSVAGGPPDTQYF.

The J gene is TRBJ2-7, the V gene TRBV6-5; perhaps TRBD1 as D (7 bases). CDR1 and CDR2 (germline): MNHEY, SVGAGI. The V gene lost 1 base and the J gene lost 3 bases, with 13 bases spanning the gap. This CDR3 spans 15 amino acids. The CDR3 sequence is CASSYWGDSYYEQYF. The DNA for the CDR3 is TGTGCCAGCAGTTACTGGGGGGACAGTTACTACGAGCAGTACTTC.

This rearrangement joins TRBV30 to TRBJ2-2; TRBD2 aligns across 10 bases. This CDR3 is 15 amino acids long. Trimming at V came to 6 bases and at J to 6 bases, leaving 10 bases not matched to a gene. CDR1 is GTSNPN and CDR2 is SVGIG in the germline V gene (reference sequence). The CDR3 protein is CACTPGLASSGELFF. The CDR3 DNA follows: TGTGCCTGCACCCCGGGACTAGCGTCGTCCGGGGAGCTGTTTTTT.

This chain links TRBV7-2 with TRBJ1-5, with a weak D call TRBD1 (5 bases). CDR3 length: 15 residues. Between the trimmed V and J ends, which lost 3 bases and 1 base, there was a span of 10 bases. Germline V gene lookup returns CDR1 SGHTA and CDR2 FQGNSA. CDR3 protein: CASSFFRQSNQPQHF. Written as DNA, the CDR3 is TGTGCCAGCAGCTTTTTCAGACAGAGCAATCAGCCCCAGCATTTT.

This clone appeared many times. The chain joins TRBV5-1 to TRBJ1-2; no reliable D call. V was shortened by 4 bases and J by 6 bases, with 13 bases between the two germline ends. This CDR3 is 13 amino acids long. CDR1 and CDR2 (germline): SGHRS, YFSETQ. The CDR3, as DNA: TGCGCCAGCAGCCATTCCCTGGGCGATGGCTACACCTTC. This encodes CASSHSLGDGYTF.

The chain recombines TRBV30 with TRBJ2-4, with D hard to call. Germline V CDR1 and CDR2: GTSNPN, SVGIG (reference sequence). This CDR3 is 12 amino acids long. V was trimmed by 3 bases and J by 0 bases, leaving 3 bases between them. CDR3 sequence: CAWSKAKNIQYF. CDR3 DNA: TGTGCCTGGAGCAAAGCCAAAAACATTCAGTACTTC.

The rearrangement links TRBV29-1 to TRBJ2-7, with TRBD1 matching over 10 bases. This CDR3 is 12 amino acids long. Germline lookup yields CDR1 SQVTM and CDR2 ANQGSEA. Losses at the gene ends were 7 bases for V and 5 bases for J; bases not matched to a gene: 5. DNA of the CDR3: TGCAGCGCCGCGGACAGGGGGAACGAGCAGTACTTC. Translated: CSAADRGNEQYF.

Here the CDR3 reads CSVGDRGYGYTF. CDR3 coding DNA: TGCAGCGTGGGGGACAGGGGCTATGGCTACACCTTC. V gene TRBV29-1 combines with J gene TRBJ1-2; 10 bases are a match to TRBD1. CDR1 SQVTM and CDR2 ANQGSEA come from the germline V gene. The V gene end was trimmed by 6 bases and the J gene end by 4 bases; junction bases not matched to a gene: 2. CDR3 length: 12 amino acids.

This chain connects TRBV6-5 to TRBJ2-4; the D gene is possibly TRBD2 (5 bases). V dropped 4 bases and J dropped 0 bases, with 7 bases sitting between them. Germline V CDR1 and CDR2: MNHEY, SVGAGI. This CDR3 is built from 14 residues. The CDR3 here is CASSSGTAKNIQYF. The CDR3 bases are TGTGCCAGCAGTTCGGGAACAGCCAAAAACATTCAGTACTTC.

This chain links TRBV29-1 with TRBJ1-1; no definite D call. This CDR3 has 12 amino acids. V was trimmed by 4 bases and J by 4 bases, leaving 10 bases between them. CDR1 is SQVTM, CDR2 ANQGSEA, per germline. Here the CDR3 DNA reads TGCAGCGTTGGGGGTTTTGTCACTGAAGCTTTCTTT. This encodes CSVGGFVTEAFF.

The chain is built from TRBV11-2 and TRBJ2-5; 7 positions match TRBD2. This CDR3 has 14 amino acids. The trim removed 5 bases at V and 2 bases at J, leaving 5 bases unmatched. Per the germline V gene, CDR1 is SGHAT and CDR2 is FQNNGV. Here the CDR3 reads CASSPTGGQETQYF. The CDR3 bases are TGTGCCAGCAGCCCTACGGGGGGTCAAGAGACCCAGTACTTC.

The V call is TRBV9, the J call TRBJ1-1; D is uncertain. Germline lookup yields CDR1 SGDLS and CDR2 YYNGEE. Trimming pared 0 bases from V and 0 bases from J, leaving 3 bases between. The CDR3 runs 13 residues. The CDR3 sequence: CASSVELNTEAFF. In DNA, the CDR3 is TGTGCCAGCAGCGTAGAGCTGAACACTGAAGCTTTCTTT.

The rearrangement joins TRBV11-3 to TRBJ2-2; D remains ambiguous. The V end was cut by 8 bases, the J end by 6 bases, with 13 bases between. The CDR3 runs to 13 residues. CDR1 SGHNT and CDR2 YENEEA come from the germline V gene. Here the CDR3 DNA reads TGTGCCAGCTGGTCAAGGCGTTCCGGGGAGCTGTTTTTT. Translation: CASWSRRSGELFF.

This sequence joins TRBV7-2 and TRBJ2-1; TRBD2 matches 9 bases. The CDR3 is 15 amino acids. Germline loops: CDR1 SGHTA, CDR2 FQGNSA. V was pared by 5 bases and J by 1 base, with 3 bases of the junction left unmatched. For the CDR3, the DNA is TGTGCCAGCAGCGCACTAGCGGGTTCCTACAATGAGCAGTTCTTC. It is translated as CASSALAGSYNEQFF.

The chain links TRBV7-2 to TRBJ1-2; D not certain. Germline values: CDR1 SGHTA, CDR2 FQGNSA. Trimming took 4 bases from V and 4 from J, leaving 13 bases between them. The CDR3 is made up of 14 amino acids. CDR3 sequence: CASSSRPPPYGYTF. CDR3 nucleotides: TGTGCCAGCAGCTCCCGACCCCCGCCCTATGGCTACACCTTC.

This clone came up a few times. The chain joins TRBV29-1 to TRBJ2-3; 8 nucleotides line up with TRBD2. The ends lost 1 base at V and 1 base at J; junction bases unmatched: 4. Per germline, CDR1 SQVTM and CDR2 ANQGSEA. The CDR3 length is 15 residues. The CDR3 spells CSVEASGGRTDTQYF. The CDR3, as DNA: TGCAGCGTTGAAGCCAGCGGGGGACGCACAGATACGCAGTATTTT.

This clone has at least ten counts. This rearrangement joins TRBV11-1 to TRBJ1-1, with TRBD1 matching 8 bases. Looked up from germline, CDR1 is SGHAT and CDR2 is FQDESV (reference sequence). The CDR3 is 15 amino acids. The trim removed 5 bases at V and 6 bases at J, leaving 11 bases unmatched. The CDR3 loop is CASSGPGQGSPEAFF. CDR3 nucleotide sequence: TGTGCCAGCAGCGGACCAGGACAGGGATCCCCTGAAGCTTTCTTT.

This rearrangement joins TRBV2 to TRBJ2-5, with a weak D call TRBD1 (6 bases). Germline CDR1 and CDR2: SNHLY and FYNNEI. The V end lost 10 bases, the J end lost 2 bases, and 11 bases lay between the germline ends. The CDR3 sequence is 12 residues long. The CDR3 protein is CATKTGQETQYF. The CDR3 DNA is TGTGCCACCAAGACAGGACAAGAGACCCAGTACTTC.

The chain carries TRBV29-1 and TRBJ1-2; a possible D gene is TRBD1 (5 bases). Trimming stripped 6 bases from V and 6 bases from J, with 8 bases between. The CDR3 spans 10 residues. CDR1 SQVTM and CDR2 ANQGSEA come from the germline V gene. The CDR3 coding sequence is TGCAGCGTCGGGACGGATGGCTACACCTTC. Translated, it gives CSVGTDGYTF. The complete variable domain, with remaining parts taken from reference TRBV29-1 and TRBJ1-2, reads SAVISQKPSRDICQRGTSLTIQCQVDSQVTMMFWYRQQPGQSLTLIATANQGSEATYESGFVIDKFPISRPNLTFSTLTVSNMSPEDSSIYLCSVGTDGYTFGSGTRLTVV.

The chain has TRBV9 and TRBJ2-1; D unclear. The V end was cut by 2 bases, the J end by 8 bases, with 11 bases between. CDR3 size: 13 residues. In germline, CDR1 is SGDLS, CDR2 YYNGEE. This CDR3 is CASSVGVWDEQFF. For the CDR3, the DNA is TGTGCCAGCAGCGTCGGCGTCTGGGATGAGCAGTTCTTC.

V gene TRBV29-1 combines with J gene TRBJ1-2, with 9 bases identical to TRBD1. CDR3 length: 12 residues. CDR1 and CDR2 (germline): SQVTM, ANQGSEA. V lost 6 bases to trimming and J lost 6 bases; unmatched junction nucleotides: 5. The CDR3 is CSVTDRGDGYTF. The CDR3 DNA is TGCAGCGTCACCGACAGGGGGGATGGCTACACCTTC.

This clone was seen more than once but under ten times. V is TRBV6-5 and J is TRBJ2-7; TRBD1 aligns across 8 bases. Germline-derived CDR1 and CDR2 are MNHEY and SVGAGI. Trimming removed 2 bases from V and 2 bases from J; junction bases left unmatched: 2. This CDR3 has 14 residues. CDR3 nucleotide sequence: TGTGCCAGCAGTTACGGACAGGGTCCCTACGAGCAGTACTTC. Protein sequence: CASSYGQGPYEQYF.

The chain uses TRBV4-3 and TRBJ1-2; TRBD1 agrees at 8 bases. J lost 4 bases, V lost 2 bases, and 6 bases had no gene match. CDR3 length equals 15 residues. Germline-derived CDR1 and CDR2 are LGHNA and YSLEER. The CDR3 spells CASSQTGQGGYGYTF. CDR3 in DNA: TGCGCCAGCAGCCAAACCGGACAGGGCGGCTATGGCTACACCTTC.

V and J are TRBV30 and TRBJ1-2; D is ambiguous. Germline loops: CDR1 GTSNPN, CDR2 SVGIG (reference sequence). With 1 base removed from V and 1 base from J, the gap between germline ends came to 4 bases. The CDR3 is 12 amino acids. CDR3 DNA sequence: TGTGCCTGGAGTGCCCGTAACTATGGCTACACCTTC. Translating it yields CAWSARNYGYTF.

This clone was seen a few times. V gene TRBV30 combines with J gene TRBJ1-1; D gene ambiguous. The CDR3 is 12 residues long. Per germline, CDR1 GTSNPN and CDR2 SVGIG (reference sequence). The V gene lost 4 bases and the J gene lost 0 bases, with 6 bases spanning the gap. CDR3 in amino acids: CAWNVMNTEAFF. CDR3 coding DNA: TGTGCCTGGAACGTCATGAACACTGAAGCTTTCTTT.

CDR3: CSVRKGNTGELFF. CDR3 in DNA: TGCAGCGTCCGAAAGGGGAACACCGGGGAGCTGTTTTTT. V usage is TRBV29-1 and J usage is TRBJ2-2; D unclear. CDR1 is SQVTM and CDR2 is ANQGSEA in the germline V gene. CDR3 size: 13 residues. The V gene lost 6 bases and the J gene lost 1 base, with 9 bases spanning the gap.

The V call is TRBV27, the J call TRBJ2-3; 8 bases agree with TRBD1. There are 15 residues in the CDR3. The germline gives CDR1 MNHEY, CDR2 SMNVEV (reference sequence). Trimming took 5 bases from V and 1 from J; bases not matched to a gene: 5. CDR3 sequence (DNA): TGTGCCAGCAGTCTCCAGGGGGCTGGCACAGATACGCAGTATTTT. Translated: CASSLQGAGTDTQYF.

The chain uses TRBV29-1 and TRBJ1-2; D possibly corresponds to TRBD1 (6 bases). This CDR3 has 12 amino acids. CDR1 SQVTM and CDR2 ANQGSEA come from the germline V gene. The V end lost 3 bases, the J end lost 7 bases, and 12 bases lay between the germline ends. The DNA of the CDR3 is TGCAGCGTTGAGGAACAGGGCCTTGGCTACACCTTC. This codes for CSVEEQGLGYTF.